One and the same sample provided the 15 T cell receptor beta chains below, sequenced in a study of patients and donors after allogeneic stem cell transplantation. TCRdb recomputed calls from the RT-PCR reads with MiXCR, one row per CDR3 protein. The sample contains around 200,000 distinct CDR3 sequences, 35% to 45% of which appear only once. Sequenced sample: blood, either unsorted or a sorted T cell fraction (not recorded which). These receptors all come from a human donor who was either an allogeneic HSCT recipient or a stem cell or donor lymphocyte infusion donor (not recorded which). It is not recorded whose cells these are; they may come from a transplant donor.

This rearrangement joins TRBV18 to TRBJ1-2; tentatively, D is TRBD1 (6 bases). The CDR3 runs 15 residues. V was cut by 5 bases and J by 4 bases, with 17 bases left in between. CDR1 KGHSH and CDR2 LQKENI come from the germline V gene. The CDR3 sequence: CASSNRDTGGYGYTF. The CDR3 DNA is TGTGCCAGCTCAAACCGGGACACGGGAGGCTATGGCTACACCTTC.

The chain links TRBV5-1 to TRBJ2-7; D unresolved. Deletions cut 0 bases from V and 5 bases from J, with 15 bases between. Germline V gene lookup returns CDR1 SGHRS and CDR2 YFSETQ. This CDR3 has 15 residues. The CDR3 spells CASSLVAGNLNEQYF. CDR3 coding DNA: TGCGCCAGCAGCTTGGTCGCAGGTAACCTAAACGAGCAGTACTTC. Variable domain in full (rest from reference TRBV5-1 and TRBJ2-7): KAGVTQTPRYLIKTRGQQVTLSCSPISGHRSVSWYQQTPGQGLQFLFEYFSETQRNKGNFPGRFSGRQFSNSRSEMNVSTLELGDSALYLCASSLVAGNLNEQYFGPGTRLTVT.

V gene TRBV4-3 combines with J gene TRBJ1-2, with D maybe TRBD1 (5 bases). Trimming shortened V by 0 bases and J by 4 bases, and 9 bases separated the two germline ends. The CDR3 loop spans 14 amino acids. Germline V gives CDR1 LGHNA, CDR2 YSLEER. Here the CDR3 DNA reads TGCGCCAGCAGCCAAGATGGAGGGGTCTATGGCTACACCTTC. Its protein product is CASSQDGGVYGYTF.

This clonotype appeared a few times. This chain links TRBV7-9 with TRBJ1-3; D unclear. The length of the CDR3 is 17 residues. The V gene's germline CDR1 is SEHNR and CDR2 FQNEAQ (reference sequence). V dropped 0 bases and J dropped 1 base, with 13 bases sitting between them. CDR3 region: CASSLAEASISGNTIYF. The DNA for the CDR3 is TGTGCCAGCAGCTTAGCGGAGGCCTCTATATCTGGAAACACCATATATTTT.

This clonotype was seen a handful of times. This rearrangement joins TRBV12-3 or TRBV12-4 to TRBJ1-2; D gene unclear. V lost 1 base and J 8 bases, leaving 11 bases between the germline ends. The CDR3 sequence is 13 residues long. CDR3 sequence (DNA): TGTGCCAGCAGTTTAGAACCCTCCCGGGGCTACACCTTC. Encoded protein: CASSLEPSRGYTF.

The chain carries TRBV20-1 and TRBJ2-1; 14 nucleotides match TRBD2. J was trimmed by 7 bases and V by 6 bases; bases with no gene match: 5. CDR1 is DFQATT and CDR2 is SNEGSKA in the germline V gene (reference sequence). This CDR3 contains 14 residues. CDR3: CSARLAGGSNEQFF. The CDR3 nucleotides are TGCAGTGCGAGACTAGCGGGGGGGTCGAATGAGCAGTTCTTC.

The rearrangement links TRBV7-8 to TRBJ2-2; D is perhaps TRBD1 (5 bases). Germline V CDR1 and CDR2: SGHVS, FQNEAQ. The CDR3 has 17 amino acids. V lost 1 base and J lost 0, with 12 bases in between. This CDR3 is CASSLVYGAPNTGELFF. The CDR3 DNA follows: TGTGCCAGCAGCTTAGTGTATGGGGCCCCGAACACCGGGGAGCTGTTTTTT.

A few counts support this clonotype. V gene TRBV5-1 combines with J gene TRBJ1-3, with D unresolved. The V gene lost 0 bases and the J gene lost 0 bases, with 10 bases spanning the gap. The CDR3 runs 16 residues. CDR1 and CDR2 (germline): SGHRS, YFSETQ. The DNA for the CDR3 is TGCGCCAGCAGCTTGGCCGTCGCAGACTCTGGAAACACCATATATTTT. Translating gives CASSLAVADSGNTIYF. Looking up the rest from reference TRBV5-1 and TRBJ1-3 gives the full variable domain: KAGVTQTPRYLIKTRGQQVTLSCSPISGHRSVSWYQQTPGQGLQFLFEYFSETQRNKGNFPGRFSGRQFSNSRSEMNVSTLELGDSALYLCASSLAVADSGNTIYFGEGSWLTVV.

The chain recombines TRBV4-1 with TRBJ1-2; 7 bases map to TRBD1. CDR3 length: 17 amino acids. The V gene end was trimmed by 4 bases and the J gene end by 1 base; junction bases not matched to a gene: 12. CDR1 MGHRA and CDR2 YSYEKL come from the germline V gene. This chain's CDR3 is CASSLQAGTANNYGYTF. CDR3 nucleotide sequence: TGCGCCAGCAGCCTTCAGGCCGGGACAGCTAATAACTATGGCTACACCTTC.

Concerning this clonotype itself: The DNA is omitted, as the CDR3 cannot be located on it reliably, and the CDR3 follows TCRdb's listing. The chain is built from TRBV6-6 and TRBJ1-2; the D call in the table, TRBD1, was not verified against the DNA. Looked up from germline, CDR1 is MNHNY and CDR2 is SVGAGI (reference sequence). The CDR3 spans 15 residues, counting both ends. This CDR3 is CASSSSGQIIYGYTF.

This clonotype was picked up a small number of times. V gene TRBV20-1 combines with J gene TRBJ1-2, with D possibly being TRBD1 (6 bases). The CDR3 length is 13 residues. V lost 7 bases and J lost 4, with 16 bases in between. CDR1 is DFQATT and CDR2 is SNEGSKA in the germline V gene (reference sequence). The CDR3 loop reads CSELGAKGYGYTF. The CDR3 DNA follows: TGCAGTGAGCTGGGGGCAAAGGGCTATGGCTACACCTTC.

CDR3 nucleotides: TGCAGTGCTCACTGGACCGCATTAGAGACCGATGGCTACACCTTC. Its translation: CSAHWTALETDGYTF. This chain links TRBV20-1 with TRBJ1-2; D is undetermined. V dropped 5 bases and J dropped 6 bases, with 22 bases sitting between them. This CDR3 is 15 amino acids long. Per the germline V gene, CDR1 is DFQATT and CDR2 is SNEGSKA (reference sequence).

The chain has TRBV4-3 and TRBJ1-3, with 9 bases matching TRBD1. V shed 2 bases and J 0 bases; nucleotides not matched to a gene: 11. The CDR3 runs 19 residues. Germline CDR1 LGHNA, CDR2 YSLEER. CDR3 sequence: CASSQSWGDRALSGNTIYF. The CDR3 DNA is TGCGCCAGCAGCCAATCCTGGGGGGACAGGGCCCTCTCTGGAAACACCATATATTTT.

The sample holds a few counts of this clonotype. The chain carries TRBV19 and TRBJ2-3, with TRBD2 as a possible D gene (7 bases). From germline, CDR1 is LNHDA and CDR2 SQIVND (reference sequence). The CDR3 is 14 amino acids. V was clipped by 7 bases and J by 0 bases, with 11 bases between them. The CDR3 loop is CASMRGGSTDTQYF. The CDR3 region has the DNA TGTGCCAGTATGAGGGGGGGCAGCACAGATACGCAGTATTTT.

This clonotype was observed a few times. The J gene is TRBJ2-7, the V gene TRBV28; TRBD1 might be the D (6 bases). Per germline, CDR1 MDHEN and CDR2 SYDVKM. The CDR3 loop spans 16 amino acids. The V and J ends lost 6 bases and 6 bases respectively, with 24 bases between them. The CDR3 bases are TGTGCCAGCAGCCCTGACAGGCCCAGGGAAGGAGGCGAGCAGTACTTC. Its protein is CASSPDRPREGGEQYF. The whole variable domain, filled in from reference TRBV28 and TRBJ2-7, reads DVKVTQSSRYLVKRTGEKVFLECVQDMDHENMFWYRQDPGLGLRLIYFSYDVKMKEKGDIPEGYSVSREKKERFSLILESASTNQTSMYLCASSPDRPREGGEQYFGPGTRLTVT.